This is a list of T cell receptor beta chains from one sample in a study of blood T cell repertoires in COVID-19. Assay: immunoSEQ multiplex PCR; the TCRdb copy retains only in-frame clones and omits some. Of under 90,000 clones in the sample, around nine tenths were seen once. Sequencing was carried out using peripheral blood. The receptors come from a man aged 65-85 years with active or convalescent COVID-19. Both conserved end residues are part of each CDR3. The D gene is left open where the match is weak. Clone size is shown for a subset of rows, as once, few, many or a class of expanded clone.

D	size	V	J	DNA	CDR3
TRBD1	NA	TRBV6-1	TRBJ1-5	TGTGCCAGCAGTGAGGGTTGGGGACAGCAGCCCCAGCATTTT	CASSEGWGQQPQHF
TRBD1	NA	TRBV27	TRBJ1-4	TGTGCCAGCCGACGCTCCGGGACAGGGAATGAAAAACTGTTTTTT	CASRRSGTGNEKLFF
NA	NA	TRBV2	TRBJ1-4	TGTGCCAGCAGTGAAGTGAGGGAAAAACTGTTTTTT	CASSEVREKLFF
NA	NA	TRBV25-1	TRBJ2-5	TGTGCCAGCAGAGGCAGGTGGGAAGAGACCCAGTACTTC	CASRGRWEETQYF
NA	NA	TRBV9	TRBJ2-1	TGTGCCAGCAGCTCCCGACTAGGAGGCTATGAGCAGTTCTTC	CASSSRLGGYEQFF
TRBD1	few	TRBV6-6	TRBJ1-3	TGTGCCAGCAGTGGACAGGGGACCTCTGGAAACACCATATATTTT	CASSGQGTSGNTIYF
NA	NA	TRBV30	TRBJ2-7	TGTGCCTCCATAGGGGGGGGAAGCTACGAGCAGTACTTC	CASIGGGSYEQYF
NA	NA	TRBV15	TRBJ1-3	TGTGCCACCAGCGAGGGCCTGAGGGGAAACACCATATATTTT	CATSEGLRGNTIYF
NA	NA	TRBV5-8	TRBJ2-1	TGTGCCAGCAGCCAAGTCCGGGATGAGCAGTTCTTC	CASSQVRDEQFF
NA	NA	TRBV11-2	TRBJ1-3	TGTGCCAGCAGCTTAGAAGACAGCTACTCTGGAAACACCATATATTTT	CASSLEDSYSGNTIYF
NA	NA	TRBV19	TRBJ1-6	TGTGCCAGTAGTATTGCGCGGGAATCACCCCTCCACTTT	CASSIARESPLHF
NA	NA	TRBV19	TRBJ2-7	TGTGCCAGTAGTATGAGAGGTGGGAGCAACTCCTACGAGCAGTACTTC	CASSMRGGSNSYEQYF
NA	NA	TRBV2	TRBJ2-4	TGTGCCAGCAGTGAATACAGGGCCAAAAACATTCAGTACTTC	CASSEYRAKNIQYF
NA	NA	TRBV23-1	TRBJ1-6	TGCGCCAGCATCGGTTCACCCCTCCACTTT	CASIGSPLHF
NA	NA	TRBV28	TRBJ1-2	TGTGCCACCAGAACGGGAGGCTATGGCTACACCTTC	CATRTGGYGYTF
NA	NA	TRBV11-2	TRBJ2-1	TGTGCCAGCAGCCCTCAGGTCGGGGTTACCTACAATGAGCAGTTCTTC	CASSPQVGVTYNEQFF
NA	few	TRBV19	TRBJ1-1	TGTGCCACCATCCCAGAGGGTGGCACTGAAGCTTTCTTT	CATIPEGGTEAFF
NA	NA	TRBV19	TRBJ1-5	TGTGCCAGTAGTATAGGGGGCAGTGGGGCGCCCCAGCATTTT	CASSIGGSGAPQHF
TRBD1	NA	TRBV10-3	TRBJ1-5	TGTGCCATCAGTGCGGACAGGGTCACTAGCAATCAGCCCCAGCATTTT	CAISADRVTSNQPQHF
NA	NA	TRBV19	TRBJ1-1	TGTGCCAGTAGTGAAAGCAGCGTTGGGAACACTGAAGCTTTCTTT	CASSESSVGNTEAFF
TRBD2	NA	TRBV5-1	TRBJ2-7	TGCGCCAGCAGCTCAGTAGCGGGCCCCTACGAGCAGTACTTC	CASSSVAGPYEQYF
TRBD2	NA	TRBV9	TRBJ2-5	TGTGCCAGCAGCGTAACTAGCGGGAGGGCTGGTGAGACCCAGTACTTC	CASSVTSGRAGETQYF
TRBD1	NA	TRBV7-3	TRBJ1-1	TGTGCCAGCAGCTTTTCAGGGGGCATGGCTTTCTTT	CASSFSGGMAFF
TRBD1	once	TRBV27	TRBJ2-1	TGTGCCAGCACCCGAGGGGGCGCTAATGAGCAGTTCTTC	CASTRGGANEQFF
TRBD1	NA	TRBV2	TRBJ2-7	TGTGCCACCCGGGACAGGTTGTGGGAGCAGTACTTC	CATRDRLWEQYF
TRBD2	NA	TRBV28	TRBJ2-1	TGTGCCAGCAGTTTATGGGCACTAGCGGGAGGGCGCAATGAGCAGTTCTTC	CASSLWALAGGRNEQFF
NA	NA	TRBV6-5	TRBJ2-7	TGTGCCAGCAGTCCCGCCGGACTTCCCGCCTACGAGCAGTACTTC	CASSPAGLPAYEQYF
NA	once	TRBV19	TRBJ2-3	TGTGCCAGTAGTATAAGGGGTGATACGCAGTATTTT	CASSIRGDTQYF
NA	NA	TRBV27	TRBJ1-1	TGTGCCAGCAGGGCTCTGGCGGGGACCTTGGTCACTGAAGCTTTCTTT	CASRALAGTLVTEAFF
TRBD2	NA	TRBV11-2	TRBJ2-1	TGTGCCAGCAGCTTACGGCTAGCGGTAACTAATGAGCAGTTCTTC	CASSLRLAVTNEQFF
NA	NA	TRBV14	TRBJ2-7	TGTGCCAGCAGCCGGCTAGACAGGTCTTTTCCCTACGAGCAGTACTTC	CASSRLDRSFPYEQYF
TRBD2	few	TRBV19	TRBJ2-1	TGTGCCAGTGAGCCTAAGCGGGGCTCCTACAATGAGCAGTTCTTC	CASEPKRGSYNEQFF
TRBD1	NA	TRBV6-5	TRBJ1-5	TGTGCCAGCAGAACAGGGGGCGGGGGCAATCAGCCCCAGCATTTT	CASRTGGGGNQPQHF
NA	NA	TRBV9	TRBJ1-5	TGTGCCAGCAGCCCGGACTCTTATAGCAATCAGCCCCAGCATTTT	CASSPDSYSNQPQHF
TRBD2	NA	TRBV5-1	TRBJ2-7	TGCGCCAGCAGCTTGGCAGGGACTAGCGGGGGGGCCTACGAGCAGTACTTC	CASSLAGTSGGAYEQYF
TRBD2	NA	TRBV5-1	TRBJ2-3	TGCGCCAGCAGCTTGGGACTAGCGGGAGGCTTCGCCACAGATACGCAGTATTTT	CASSLGLAGGFATDTQYF
NA	NA	TRBV7-9	TRBJ1-2	TGTGCCAGCAGCCTTCCTCGAGGGGGAGCTAACTATGGCTACACCTTC	CASSLPRGGANYGYTF
TRBD1	NA	TRBV6-5	TRBJ2-5	TGTGCCAGCTTGGGGACAGTTCAAGAGACCCAGTACTTC	CASLGTVQETQYF
NA	NA	TRBV2	TRBJ1-5	TGTGCCAGCAGTGAAGGCAGGGCTAGCAATCAGCCCCAGCATTTT	CASSEGRASNQPQHF
TRBD2	NA	TRBV5-1	TRBJ2-5	TGCGCCAGCAGCTTGGGGAGCGGGGGGGCTGAGACCCAGTACTTC	CASSLGSGGAETQYF
TRBD1	NA	TRBV10-2	TRBJ1-5	TGCGCCAGCAGTGATCCACGGACAGGGTACCAGCCCCAGCATTTT	CASSDPRTGYQPQHF
NA	NA	TRBV5-5	TRBJ2-5	TGTGCCAGCAGTGGTGGACAGACACCGTACCAAGAGACCCAGTACTTC	CASSGGQTPYQETQYF